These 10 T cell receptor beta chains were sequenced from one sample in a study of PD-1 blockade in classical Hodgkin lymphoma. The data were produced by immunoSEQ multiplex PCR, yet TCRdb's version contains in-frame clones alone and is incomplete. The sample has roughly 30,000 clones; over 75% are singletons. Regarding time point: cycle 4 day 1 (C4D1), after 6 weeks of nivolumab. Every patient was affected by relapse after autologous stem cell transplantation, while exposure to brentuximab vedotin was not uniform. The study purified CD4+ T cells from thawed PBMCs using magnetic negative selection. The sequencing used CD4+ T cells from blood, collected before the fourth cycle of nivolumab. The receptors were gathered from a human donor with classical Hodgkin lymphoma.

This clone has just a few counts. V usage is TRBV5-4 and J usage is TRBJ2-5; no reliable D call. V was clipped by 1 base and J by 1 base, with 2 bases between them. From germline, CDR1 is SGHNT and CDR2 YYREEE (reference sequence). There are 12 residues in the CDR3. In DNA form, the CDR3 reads TGTGCCAGCAGCTTGCCCCAAGAGACCCAGTACTTC. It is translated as CASSLPQETQYF.

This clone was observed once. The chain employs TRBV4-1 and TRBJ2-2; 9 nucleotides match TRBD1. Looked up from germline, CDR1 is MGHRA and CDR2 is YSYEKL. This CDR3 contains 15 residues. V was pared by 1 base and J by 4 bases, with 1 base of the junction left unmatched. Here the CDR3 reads CASSQAGQGTGELFF. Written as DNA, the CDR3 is TGCGCCAGCAGCCAAGCGGGACAGGGCACCGGGGAGCTGTTTTTT.

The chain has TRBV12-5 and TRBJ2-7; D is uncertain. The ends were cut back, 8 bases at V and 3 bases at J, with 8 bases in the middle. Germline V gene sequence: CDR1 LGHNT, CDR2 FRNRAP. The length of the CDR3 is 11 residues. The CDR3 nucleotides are TGTGCTAGTCAAGGTTACTACGAGCAGTACTTC. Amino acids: CASQGYYEQYF.

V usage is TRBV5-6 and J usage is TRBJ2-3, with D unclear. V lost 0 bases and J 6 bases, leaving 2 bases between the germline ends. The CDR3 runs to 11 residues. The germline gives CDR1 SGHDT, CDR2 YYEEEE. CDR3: CASSLADTQYF. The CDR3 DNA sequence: TGTGCCAGCAGCTTGGCGGATACGCAGTATTTT.

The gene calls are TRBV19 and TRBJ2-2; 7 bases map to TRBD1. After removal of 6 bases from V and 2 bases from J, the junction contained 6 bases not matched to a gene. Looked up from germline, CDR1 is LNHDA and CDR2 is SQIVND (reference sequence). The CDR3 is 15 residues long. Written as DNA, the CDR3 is TGTGCCAGTAGCCGACAGGGTTTCAACACCGGGGAGCTGTTTTTT. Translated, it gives CASSRQGFNTGELFF.

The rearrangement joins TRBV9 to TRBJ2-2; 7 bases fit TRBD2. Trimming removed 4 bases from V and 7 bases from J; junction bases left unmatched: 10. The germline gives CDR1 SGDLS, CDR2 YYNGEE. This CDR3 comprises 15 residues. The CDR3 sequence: CASSTNPGGSGELFF. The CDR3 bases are TGTGCCAGCAGCACCAACCCAGGCGGGAGCGGGGAGCTGTTTTTT.

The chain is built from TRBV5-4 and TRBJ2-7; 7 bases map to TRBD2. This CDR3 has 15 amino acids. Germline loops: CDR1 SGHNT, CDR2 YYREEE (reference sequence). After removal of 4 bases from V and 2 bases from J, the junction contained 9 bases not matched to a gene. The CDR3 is CASSLSGGGAYEQYF. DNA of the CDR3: TGTGCCAGCAGCCTGTCGGGTGGGGGGGCCTACGAGCAGTACTTC.

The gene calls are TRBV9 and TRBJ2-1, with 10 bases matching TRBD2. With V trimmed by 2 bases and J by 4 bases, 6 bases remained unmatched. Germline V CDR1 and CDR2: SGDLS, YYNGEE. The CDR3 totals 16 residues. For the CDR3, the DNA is TGTGCCAGCAGCGTTCGGACTAGCGGAACTTACAATGAGCAGTTCTTC. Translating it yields CASSVRTSGTYNEQFF.

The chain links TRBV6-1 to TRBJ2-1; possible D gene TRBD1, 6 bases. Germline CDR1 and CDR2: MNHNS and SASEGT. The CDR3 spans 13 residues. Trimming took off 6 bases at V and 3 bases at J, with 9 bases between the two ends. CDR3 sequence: CASRDRYYNEQFF. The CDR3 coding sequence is TGTGCCAGCAGAGACAGGTACTACAATGAGCAGTTCTTC.

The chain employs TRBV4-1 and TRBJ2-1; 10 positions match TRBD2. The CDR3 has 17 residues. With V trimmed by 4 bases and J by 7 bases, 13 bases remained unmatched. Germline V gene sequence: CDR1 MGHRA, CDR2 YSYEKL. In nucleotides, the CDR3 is TGCGCCAGCAGCCCCCGACGGACTAGCGGCACCAGGAATGAGCAGTTCTTC. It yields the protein CASSPRRTSGTRNEQFF.